Below are 20 T cell receptor beta chains sequenced from a single sample in a study of blood T cell repertoires in COVID-19. The method was immunoSEQ multiplex PCR; TCRdb's version includes in-frame clones alone and lacks a portion of them. The data contain about 260,000 clones, 70% to 85% of them singletons. The sequencing input was peripheral blood. These receptors all stem from a woman of 80 years or more with acute or convalescent COVID-19.

The rearrangement uses TRBV24-1 and TRBJ2-3; 8 nucleotides align to TRBD2. The trim removed 4 bases at V and 1 base at J, leaving 6 bases unmatched. The germline V gene encodes CDR1 KGHDR and CDR2 SFDVKD. The CDR3 is 16 amino acids. For the CDR3, the DNA is TGTGCCACCAGTGACCGAGCGGGAGCGGGCACAGATACGCAGTATTTT. Its protein product is CATSDRAGAGTDTQYF.

The chain has TRBV11-2 and TRBJ2-1; D remains ambiguous. V was shortened by 1 base and J by 4 bases, with 8 bases between the two germline ends. CDR3 length: 14 residues. Germline V gene lookup returns CDR1 SGHAT and CDR2 FQNNGV. CDR3 DNA: TGTGCCAGCAGCTTAGTGGTGAGTTACAATGAGCAGTTCTTC. It codes for CASSLVVSYNEQFF.

A few counts support this clone. The rearrangement uses TRBV30 and TRBJ1-1, with D possibly matching TRBD1 (6 bases). Germline CDR1 GTSNPN, CDR2 SVGIG (reference sequence). The CDR3 runs to 12 residues. V lost 3 bases and J 11 bases, leaving 16 bases between the germline ends. The CDR3 coding sequence is TGTGCCTGGAGGCAACGACAGGTTGGGGCTTTCTTT. This translates into CAWRQRQVGAFF.

V is TRBV10-3 and J is TRBJ2-3, with D possibly matching TRBD1 (5 bases). Trimming left V 4 bases short and J 0 bases short, with 11 bases between. The CDR3 has 15 amino acids. Germline lookup yields CDR1 ENHRY and CDR2 SYGVKD. For the CDR3, the DNA is TGTGCCATCAGTGGAGCCCAGGGCAGCACAGATACGCAGTATTTT. Translated: CAISGAQGSTDTQYF.

V usage is TRBV7-2 and J usage is TRBJ2-2, with 11 bases identical to TRBD1. From germline, CDR1 is SGHTA and CDR2 FQGNSA. This CDR3 region has 16 residues. With 9 bases clipped from V and 3 bases from J, the junction kept 9 bases outside the gene matches. Written as DNA, the CDR3 is TGTGCCAGTTACAGCCGGGACAGGGGGGACACCGGGGAGCTGTTTTTT. Amino acid sequence: CASYSRDRGDTGELFF.

A few counts support this clone. The chain is built from TRBV6-2 or TRBV6-3 and TRBJ1-6; perhaps TRBD1 as D (6 bases). CDR3 length: 16 residues. Germline V CDR1 and CDR2: MNHEY, SVGEGT. Trimming removed 1 base from V and 7 bases from J, with 14 bases in between. The CDR3, as DNA: TGTGCCAGCAGTTACTACCCCGGGACATCCAATTCACCCCTCCACTTT. Translation: CASSYYPGTSNSPLHF.

This clone has only one observation. The chain links TRBV5-1 to TRBJ2-7; a possible D gene is TRBD2 (6 bases). Germline V gene lookup returns CDR1 SGHRS and CDR2 YFSETQ. V was clipped by 5 bases and J by 6 bases, with 21 bases between them. The CDR3 totals 15 residues. The CDR3 nucleotides are TGCGCCAGCAGGTACCGGGACTCCTTTTACGGCGAGCAGTACTTC. Translating gives CASRYRDSFYGEQYF. Using reference TRBV5-1 and TRBJ2-7 for the parts outside the CDR3, the full variable domain is KAGVTQTPRYLIKTRGQQVTLSCSPISGHRSVSWYQQTPGQGLQFLFEYFSETQRNKGNFPGRFSGRQFSNSRSEMNVSTLELGDSALYLCASRYRDSFYGEQYFGPGTRLTVT.

The chain employs TRBV5-6 and TRBJ2-7; 9 positions match TRBD1. The CDR3 totals 15 residues. The J segment lost 4 bases and the V segment lost 4 bases, leaving 9 bases of the junction unmatched. Germline CDR1 reads SGHDT; CDR2 reads YYEEEE. The CDR3 spells CASSPTGTGRYEQYF. CDR3 bases: TGTGCCAGCAGCCCCACCGGGACAGGGAGATACGAGCAGTACTTC.

The chain joins TRBV2 to TRBJ2-7, with TRBD1 identical over 12 bases. Unmatched junction bases numbered 4, after V lost 1 base and J lost 6 bases. Germline lookup yields CDR1 SNHLY and CDR2 FYNNEI. The CDR3 extends over 15 amino acids. CDR3 region: CASSEEGTGGGEQYF. DNA for the CDR3: TGTGCCAGCAGTGAAGAGGGGACAGGGGGCGGCGAGCAGTACTTC. The full variable domain, completed using reference TRBV2 and TRBJ2-7, is EPEVTQTPSHQVTQMGQEVILRCVPISNHLYFYWYRQILGQKVEFLVSFYNNEISEKSEIFDDQFSVERPDGSNFTLKIRSTKLEDSAMYFCASSEEGTGGGEQYFGPGTRLTVT.

The J gene is TRBJ1-6, the V gene TRBV19, with 7 bases matching TRBD1. V shed 4 bases, J shed 5 bases, and the junction held 8 bases outside the gene matches. The CDR3 is made up of 16 amino acids. Germline lookup yields CDR1 LNHDA and CDR2 SQIVND (reference sequence). The chain's CDR3 is CASSTRRGVNNSPLHF. The DNA for the CDR3 is TGTGCCAGTAGTACCCGCAGGGGGGTGAATAATTCACCCCTCCACTTT.

The chain is built from TRBV6-1 and TRBJ2-7, with TRBD2 matching over 14 bases. The CDR3 has 16 residues. CDR1 is MNHNS, CDR2 SASEGT, per germline. The V gene end was trimmed by 3 bases and the J gene end by 6 bases; junction bases not matched to a gene: 7. The CDR3 nucleotides are TGTGCCAGCAGTGATTGGACTAGCGGGGGGTTGCGCGAGCAGTACTTC. Translating it yields CASSDWTSGGLREQYF.

The J gene is TRBJ1-2, the V gene TRBV25-1; D is perhaps TRBD1 (6 bases). Deletions cut 6 bases from V and 8 bases from J, with 22 bases between. CDR3 length: 15 residues. Germline lookup yields CDR1 MGHDK and CDR2 SYGVNS. CDR3 DNA sequence: TGTGCCAGCAGGGACAGTCGAGAATTCCTTGAGGGCTACACCTTC. Encoded protein: CASRDSREFLEGYTF.

This chain uses TRBV18 with TRBJ1-1; TRBD1 matches at 7 bases. The CDR3 runs 12 residues. Germline V lookup: CDR1 KGHSH, CDR2 LQKENI. V gave up 8 bases and J gave up 1 base; unmatched junction bases: 1. CDR3 DNA sequence: TGTGCCAGCCGACAGGGGAACACTGAAGCTTTCTTT. This sequence encodes CASRQGNTEAFF.

V usage is TRBV5-4 and J usage is TRBJ1-1; TRBD1 aligns across 8 bases. CDR3 length equals 15 residues. Germline V gene lookup returns CDR1 SGHNT and CDR2 YYREEE (reference sequence). V lost 4 bases, J lost 5 bases, and 10 bases stayed unmatched. The CDR3 sequence: CASSNMDRAETEAFF. The CDR3 bases are TGTGCCAGCAGCAACATGGACAGGGCTGAAACTGAAGCTTTCTTT.

The genes are TRBV24-1 and TRBJ2-3, with D unresolved. Germline V gene sequence: CDR1 KGHDR, CDR2 SFDVKD. The CDR3 totals 12 residues. Trimming cost V 6 bases and J 5 bases, with 8 bases left between them. The CDR3, as DNA: TGTGCCACCAGTTCGGTGGTAGATACGCAGTATTTT. It specifies CATSSVVDTQYF.

The chain carries TRBV15 and TRBJ2-7; 9 positions match TRBD2. The CDR3 totals 16 residues. Germline values: CDR1 LNHNV, CDR2 YYDKDF (reference sequence). The V and J ends lost 3 bases and 4 bases, in that order; junction bases with no gene match: 10. CDR3 nucleotide sequence: TGTGCCACCAGCAGGGGTCTAGCGGGAAGGGCTTACGAGCAGTACTTC. Protein sequence: CATSRGLAGRAYEQYF.

V usage is TRBV18 and J usage is TRBJ1-5; possible D gene TRBD1, 6 bases. CDR3 length: 15 residues. The ends were cut back, 5 bases at V and 0 bases at J, with 11 bases in the middle. Germline V gives CDR1 KGHSH, CDR2 LQKENI. As DNA, the CDR3 is TGTGCCAGCTCAATTGACAGGATTAGCAATCAGCCCCAGCATTTT. Its translation is CASSIDRISNQPQHF.

This clone turned up a few times. The chain combines TRBV18 with TRBJ2-1, with TRBD2 matching over 13 bases. Losses at the gene ends were 3 bases for V and 7 bases for J; bases not matched to a gene: 6. From germline, CDR1 is KGHSH and CDR2 LQKENI. The CDR3 has 16 residues. CDR3 residues: CASSPLLAGGQNEQFF. The CDR3 nucleotides read TGTGCCAGCTCACCGCTACTAGCGGGGGGGCAGAATGAGCAGTTCTTC.

The chain combines TRBV25-1 with TRBJ1-1; D remains ambiguous. This CDR3 is built from 11 residues. The germline V gene has CDR1 MGHDK and CDR2 SYGVNS. Trimming removed 4 bases from V and 7 bases from J, with 7 bases in between. The CDR3 spells CASSGQIEAFF. As DNA, the CDR3 is TGTGCCAGCAGTGGTCAGATTGAAGCTTTCTTT.

The rearrangement uses TRBV30 and TRBJ1-6; no reliable D call. This CDR3 is 13 amino acids long. Germline V lookup: CDR1 GTSNPN, CDR2 SVGIG (reference sequence). The ends were cut back, 2 bases at V and 5 bases at J, with 7 bases in the middle. Here the CDR3 reads CAWSNQNNSPLHF. The CDR3 DNA is TGTGCCTGGAGTAACCAGAATAATTCACCCCTCCACTTT. The variable domain in full, completed from reference TRBV30 and TRBJ1-6, reads SQTIHQWPATLVQPVGSPLSLECTVEGTSNPNLYWYRQAAGRGLQLLFYSVGIGQISSEVPQNLSASRPQDRQFILSSKKLLLSDSGFYLCAWSNQNNSPLHFGNGTRLTVT.